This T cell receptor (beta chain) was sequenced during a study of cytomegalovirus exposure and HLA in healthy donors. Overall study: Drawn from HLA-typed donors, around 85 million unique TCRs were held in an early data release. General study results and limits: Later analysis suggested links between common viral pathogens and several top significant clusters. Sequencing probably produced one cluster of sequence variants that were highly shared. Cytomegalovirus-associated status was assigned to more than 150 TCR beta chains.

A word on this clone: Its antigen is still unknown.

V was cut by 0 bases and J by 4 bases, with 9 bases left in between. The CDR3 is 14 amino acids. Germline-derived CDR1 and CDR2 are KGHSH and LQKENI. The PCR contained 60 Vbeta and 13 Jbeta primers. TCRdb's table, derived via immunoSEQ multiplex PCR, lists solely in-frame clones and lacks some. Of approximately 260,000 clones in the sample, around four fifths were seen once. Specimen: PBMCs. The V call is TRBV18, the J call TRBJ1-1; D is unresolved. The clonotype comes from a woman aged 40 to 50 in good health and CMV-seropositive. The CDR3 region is CASSPPWAGTEAFF. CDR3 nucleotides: TGTGCCAGCTCACCACCTTGGGCGGGCACTGAAGCTTTCTTT.